The 15 T cell receptor beta chains listed next were all sequenced from one sample in a study of T cell repertoires in cytomegalovirus infection. From the reads, TCRdb called clonotypes with MiXCR, one entry per CDR3 protein. The sample lists 170,000 or so distinct CDR3 sequences; under 15% were seen once. What was sequenced was PBMCs. These TCRs come from a human donor in good health (CMV status not recorded). Some clones in this sample may be carry-over from other donors' samples.

The table lists this clonotype with many counts. The J gene is TRBJ2-2, the V gene TRBV7-9, with D perhaps TRBD1 (5 bases). Germline lookup yields CDR1 SEHNR and CDR2 FQNEAQ (reference sequence). There are 17 residues in the CDR3. Trimming took off 1 base at V and 6 bases at J, with 18 bases between the two ends. The chain's CDR3 is CASSLGATRVESGELFF. The CDR3 DNA follows: TGTGCCAGCAGCTTAGGGGCCACCAGGGTGGAGTCCGGGGAGCTGTTTTTT. The variable domain in full, with the rest retrieved from reference TRBV7-9 and TRBJ2-2, is DTGVSQNPRHKITKRGQNVTFRCDPISEHNRLYWYRQTLGQGPEFLTYFQNEAQLEKSRLLSDRFSAERPKGSFSTLEIQRTEQGDSAMYLCASSLGATRVESGELFFGEGSRLTVL.

This clonotype has a handful of counts. The rearrangement links TRBV12-3 or TRBV12-4 to TRBJ1-5; D is ambiguous. The V end was cut by 8 bases, the J end by 0 bases, with 14 bases between. The CDR3 has 15 amino acids. The CDR3 loop is CASSLGEYSNQPQHF. The CDR3 coding sequence is TGTGCCAGCTCCCTGGGAGAATATAGCAATCAGCCCCAGCATTTT.

This rearrangement joins TRBV4-2 to TRBJ2-1; 10 bases fit TRBD2. V lost 5 bases, J lost 7 bases, and 23 bases stayed unmatched. This CDR3 comprises 20 residues. The germline gives CDR1 LGHNA, CDR2 YNFKEQ. The CDR3 bases are TGTGCCAGCAGCAATCTCGGGAGCCTTTTTGGAGCGGGGGGGCGGAATGAGCAGTTCTTC. This sequence encodes CASSNLGSLFGAGGRNEQFF.

This clonotype has only a few counts. The genes are TRBV29-1 and TRBJ1-2, with a tentative D call TRBD1 (6 bases). The CDR3 length is 13 residues. V was trimmed by 7 bases and J by 8 bases, leaving 20 bases between them. CDR1 is SQVTM, CDR2 ANQGSEA, per germline. CDR3 nucleotides: TGCAGCGCCATAGACAGGACCCAGGGGGGCTACACCTTC. It yields the protein CSAIDRTQGGYTF.

This clonotype turned up a few times. The chain links TRBV24-1 to TRBJ2-5, with 11 nucleotides matching TRBD1. The V segment lost 5 bases and the J segment 5 bases; nucleotides outside the gene matches: 9. Germline CDR1 and CDR2: KGHDR and SFDVKD. This CDR3 has 16 residues. The CDR3: CATSGLGQGAKETQYF. The DNA for the CDR3 is TGTGCCACCAGTGGCCTCGGACAGGGGGCGAAGGAGACCCAGTACTTC.

This clonotype occurred many times. The gene calls are TRBV7-9 and TRBJ2-1; 12 positions agree with TRBD2. CDR1 is SEHNR and CDR2 is FQNEAQ in the germline V gene (reference sequence). With V trimmed by 5 bases and J by 7 bases, 9 bases remained unmatched. The CDR3 has 16 amino acids. CDR3 loop: CASSHTSGRIVNEQFF. Written as DNA, the CDR3 is TGTGCCAGCAGCCACACTAGCGGGAGGATCGTTAATGAGCAGTTCTTC. Full variable domain (outside the CDR3, taken from reference TRBV7-9 and TRBJ2-1): DTGVSQNPRHKITKRGQNVTFRCDPISEHNRLYWYRQTLGQGPEFLTYFQNEAQLEKSRLLSDRFSAERPKGSFSTLEIQRTEQGDSAMYLCASSHTSGRIVNEQFFGPGTRLTVL.

This clonotype was seen a few times. The V gene is TRBV19, the J gene TRBJ2-2, with 8 positions matching TRBD2. The length of the CDR3 is 14 residues. With 5 bases clipped from V and 7 bases from J, the junction kept 6 bases outside the gene matches. CDR1 and CDR2 from the germline V gene are LNHDA and SQIVND (reference sequence). CDR3 in amino acids: CASSPGTRVGELFF. CDR3 DNA: TGTGCCAGTAGTCCCGGGACTAGGGTCGGGGAGCTGTTTTTT.

The chain carries TRBV29-1 and TRBJ1-2; D is ambiguous. Deletions cut 5 bases from V and 9 bases from J, with 4 bases between. The CDR3 spans 8 residues. Germline CDR1 and CDR2: SQVTM and ANQGSEA. The DNA for the CDR3 is TGCAGCGTTAACAGCTACACCTTC. Translated: CSVNSYTF.

The chain uses TRBV29-1 and TRBJ1-1; no reliable D call. The V and J ends lost 1 base and 3 bases respectively, with 9 bases between them. This CDR3 has 13 amino acids. Per the germline V gene, CDR1 is SQVTM and CDR2 is ANQGSEA. CDR3 protein: CSVEGRRDTEAFF. The CDR3 region has the DNA TGCAGCGTTGAAGGCAGGAGGGACACTGAAGCTTTCTTT.

This clonotype has only a few counts. The chain uses TRBV14 and TRBJ2-7; D is possibly TRBD1 or TRBD2 (5 bases each). Germline V lookup: CDR1 SGHDN, CDR2 FVKESK. Trimming pared 4 bases from V and 7 bases from J, leaving 14 bases between. The CDR3 consists of 13 residues. CDR3: CASSPGTFMEQYF. DNA for the CDR3: TGTGCCAGCAGCCCCGGGACCTTTATGGAGCAGTACTTC.

The chain links TRBV27 to TRBJ2-4; no definite D call. CDR1 and CDR2 (germline): MNHEY, SMNVEV (reference sequence). The ends were cut back, 6 bases at V and 0 bases at J, with 6 bases in the middle. The length of the CDR3 is 13 residues. DNA of the CDR3: TGTGCCAGCAGGTGGCTAGCCAAAAACATTCAGTACTTC. Translation: CASRWLAKNIQYF.

The chain has TRBV20-1 and TRBJ2-7, with D unclear. The CDR3 sequence is 13 residues long. CDR1 is DFQATT and CDR2 is SNEGSKA in the germline V gene (reference sequence). Trimming stripped 1 base from V and 2 bases from J, with 9 bases between. The CDR3 coding sequence is TGCAGTGCTAGAGGGACCTCCACCTACGAGCAGTACTTC. It codes for CSARGTSTYEQYF.

This clonotype has only one observation. This chain joins TRBV7-9 and TRBJ1-1; D is undetermined. V lost 5 bases and J 5 bases, leaving 24 bases between the germline ends. The CDR3 consists of 17 residues. Germline V gene lookup returns CDR1 SEHNR and CDR2 FQNEAQ (reference sequence). The CDR3 region is CASSAFPRRAPATEAFF. The CDR3 DNA reads TGTGCCAGCAGCGCCTTCCCCAGGCGGGCGCCAGCGACTGAAGCTTTCTTT.

On this clonotype: Being one base from a much bigger clone, this may be a read error. This sequence joins TRBV7-2 and TRBJ1-3; weak D call: TRBD1 (5 bases). V was shortened by 5 bases and J by 0 bases, with 11 bases between the two germline ends. Germline V gene data show CDR1 as SGHTA and CDR2 as FQGNSA. The CDR3 has 15 residues. The CDR3 sequence is CTSSPAGNSGNTIYF. The CDR3 DNA is TGTACCAGCAGCCCGGCAGGGAACTCTGGAAACACCATATATTTT.

This clonotype was detected many times. The chain joins TRBV2 to TRBJ2-3; 9 nucleotides align to TRBD1. This CDR3 is 15 amino acids long. Germline lookup yields CDR1 SNHLY and CDR2 FYNNEI. V lost 7 bases and J lost 3; bases outside the gene matches: 8. CDR3 nucleotide sequence: TGTGCCAGCACCAGGGGACAGGGTGAAACAGATACGCAGTATTTT. Its translation: CASTRGQGETDTQYF.